This TCR beta chain was identified in a study of CD8 T cells in Susac syndrome (dated by TCRdb to between 2018 and 2020). General notes on the study: The study used repertoire sequencing to test whether antigen drove CD8+ T cell activation and differentiation in Susac syndrome.

Remarks on this clonotype: Its cognate antigen has yet to be identified. No quality values exist for individual bases; no much larger clone is one base distant.

Peripheral blood CD8+ and CD4+ T cells from healthy donors, Susac syndrome patients and multiple sclerosis patients were profiled using high-throughput TCR beta sequencing. Treatment-naive patients with stable or active relapsing-remitting disease fulfilling revised McDonald criteria were used as multiple sclerosis controls. Bulk CD8+ and CD4+ T cells were purified by magnetic negative isolation, while CD8+ TEMRA cells were enriched using FACS. Blood was collected in EDTA tubes and processed within 24 hours, with PBMCs isolated through density gradient centrifugation. PBMCs intended for TCR sequencing were cryopreserved in liquid nitrogen and thawed later in a water bath at 37 degrees C. Purity of sorted or isolated CD4+, CD8+ and CD8+ TEMRA cells was at least 90%. The study at large found these results: The number of individuals in the TCR sequencing and HLA analysis was acknowledged as relatively small.

RNA was extracted using the RNeasy kit, and roughly 0.5 to 1 ug of the RNA was reverse transcribed with random hexamers. The immunoSEQ multiplex PCR assay, which covers 54 Vbeta and 13 Jbeta segments, was used to amplify TCR beta CDR3 regions. To correct PCR amplification bias, a synthetic template baseline was used for both primer optimization and computational correction. The study's own analysis went as follows. Reads were annotated to V, D and J genes per IMGT and analyzed with immunoSEQ Analyzer, keeping only productive sequences. To calculate clonality, Shannon entropy was normalized by log2 of the number of productive unique sequences and then subtracted from one. For each patient and control, public and private clones were evaluated within the 100 most prevalent clones. Clones were defined as Susac-specific if absent from the healthy and MS cohorts, from 900 to 1,200 published viral clones and from other ImmuneACCESS disease sequences. TCRdb trimmed the raw reads at Q25, called clones with MiXCR and kept productive beta chains. Every CDR3 protein is listed once, alongside the most common genes and DNA of its rows. TCRdb's processing, not the authors', yielded these V and J calls. In this sample the table shows about 200,000 distinct CDR3 sequences, 90% to 95% of which occur a single time. Clones ranked in the top ten supply 0.093% of the sample.

The receptor was derived from a human donor with multiple sclerosis. The sequenced material came from CD4+ T cells from PBMCs.

The bases are TGTGCCAGCAGTCCGCGACACGCTCGTGGGGATGAAAAACTGTTTTTT. Its translation reads: CASSPRHARGDEKLFF. The chain employs TRBV27 and TRBJ1-4, with no confidently assigned D gene. Reading from cysteine to phenylalanine, the CDR3 counts 16 amino acids. Only CDR3 DNA is held: 48 bases, read in frame from base 1. The junction shows trimming of 5 bases on V and 6 bases on J, plus 19 bases between the germline ends. The germline V gene (reference sequence) gives CDR1 as MNHEY and CDR2 as SMNVEV.